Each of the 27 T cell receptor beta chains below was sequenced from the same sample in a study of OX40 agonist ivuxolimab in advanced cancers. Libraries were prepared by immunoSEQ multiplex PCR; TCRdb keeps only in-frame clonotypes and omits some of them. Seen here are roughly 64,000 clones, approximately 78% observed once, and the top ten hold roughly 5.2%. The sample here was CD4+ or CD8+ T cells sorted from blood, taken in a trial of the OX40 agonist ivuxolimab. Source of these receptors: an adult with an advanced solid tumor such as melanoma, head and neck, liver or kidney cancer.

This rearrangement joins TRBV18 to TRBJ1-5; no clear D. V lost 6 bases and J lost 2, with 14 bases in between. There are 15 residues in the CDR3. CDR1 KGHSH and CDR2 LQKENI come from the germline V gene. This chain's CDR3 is CASSQESGGNQPQHF. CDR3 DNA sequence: TGTGCCAGCTCGCAAGAGTCAGGAGGCAATCAGCCCCAGCATTTT.

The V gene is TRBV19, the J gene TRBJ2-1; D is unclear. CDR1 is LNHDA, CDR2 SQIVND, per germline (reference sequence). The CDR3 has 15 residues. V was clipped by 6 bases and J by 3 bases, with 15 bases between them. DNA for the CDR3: TGTGCCAGTAGACGCCGGGCACCCGTCTACAATGAGCAGTTCTTC. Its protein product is CASRRRAPVYNEQFF.

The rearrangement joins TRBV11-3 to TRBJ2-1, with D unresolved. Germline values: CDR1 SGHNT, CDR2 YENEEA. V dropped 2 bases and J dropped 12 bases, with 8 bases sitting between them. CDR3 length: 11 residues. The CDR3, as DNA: TGTGCCAGCAGCTTATATTCCCGGCAGTTCTTC. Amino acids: CASSLYSRQFF.

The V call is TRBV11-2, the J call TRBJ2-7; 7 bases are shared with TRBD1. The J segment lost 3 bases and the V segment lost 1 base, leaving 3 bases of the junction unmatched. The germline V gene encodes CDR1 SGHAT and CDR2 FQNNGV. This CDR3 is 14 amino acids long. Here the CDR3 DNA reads TGTGCCAGCAGCTTAGTACAGGGGATCTACGAGCAGTACTTC. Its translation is CASSLVQGIYEQYF. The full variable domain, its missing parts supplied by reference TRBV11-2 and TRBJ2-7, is EAGVAQSPRYKIIEKRQSVAFWCNPISGHATLYWYQQILGQGPKLLIQFQNNGVVDDSQLPKDRFSAERLKGVDSTLKIQPAKLEDSAVYLCASSLVQGIYEQYFGPGTRLTVT.

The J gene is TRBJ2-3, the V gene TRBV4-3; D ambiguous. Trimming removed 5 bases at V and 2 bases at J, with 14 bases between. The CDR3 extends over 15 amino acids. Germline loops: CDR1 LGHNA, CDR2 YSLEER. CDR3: CASSIGGRTTDTQYF. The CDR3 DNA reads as TGCGCCAGCAGCATAGGCGGTAGAACCACAGATACGCAGTATTTT.

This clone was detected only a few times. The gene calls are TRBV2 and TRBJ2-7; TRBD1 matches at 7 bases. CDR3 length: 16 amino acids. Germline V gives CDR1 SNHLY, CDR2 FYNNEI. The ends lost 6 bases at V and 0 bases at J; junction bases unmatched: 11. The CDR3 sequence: CASSSPPTGLSYEQYF. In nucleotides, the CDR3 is TGTGCCAGCAGCTCCCCCCCGACAGGGCTCTCCTACGAGCAGTACTTC.

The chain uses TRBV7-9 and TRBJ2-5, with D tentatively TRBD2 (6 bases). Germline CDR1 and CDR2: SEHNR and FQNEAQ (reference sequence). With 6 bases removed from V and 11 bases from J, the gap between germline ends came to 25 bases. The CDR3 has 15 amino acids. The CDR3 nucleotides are TGTGCCAGCAGGCTCGGGACTTCTTCCATGGGGGAGCAGTACTTC. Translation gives CASRLGTSSMGEQYF.

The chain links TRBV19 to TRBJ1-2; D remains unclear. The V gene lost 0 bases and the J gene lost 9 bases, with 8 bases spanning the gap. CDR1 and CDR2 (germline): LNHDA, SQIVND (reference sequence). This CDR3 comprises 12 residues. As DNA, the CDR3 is TGTGCCAGTAGTATAGAGAATGTCCGCTACACCTTC. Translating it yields CASSIENVRYTF.

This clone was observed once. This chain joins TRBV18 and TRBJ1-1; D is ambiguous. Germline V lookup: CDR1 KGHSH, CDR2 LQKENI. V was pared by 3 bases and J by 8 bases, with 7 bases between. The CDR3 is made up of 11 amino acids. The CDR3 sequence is CASSPASEAFF. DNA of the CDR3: TGTGCCAGCTCACCTGCCTCCGAAGCTTTCTTT.

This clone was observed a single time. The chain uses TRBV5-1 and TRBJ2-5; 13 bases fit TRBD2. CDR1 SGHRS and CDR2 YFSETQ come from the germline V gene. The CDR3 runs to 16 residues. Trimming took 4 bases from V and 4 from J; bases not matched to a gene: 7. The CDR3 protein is CASSELAGGPRETQYF. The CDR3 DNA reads TGCGCCAGCAGCGAACTAGCGGGAGGGCCACGAGAGACCCAGTACTTC.

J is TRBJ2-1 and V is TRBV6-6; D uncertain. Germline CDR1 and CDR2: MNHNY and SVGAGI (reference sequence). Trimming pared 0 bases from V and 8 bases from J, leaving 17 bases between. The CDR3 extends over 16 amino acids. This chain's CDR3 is CASSYSAYPQDDEQFF. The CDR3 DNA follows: TGTGCCAGCAGTTACTCCGCCTACCCCCAGGACGATGAGCAGTTCTTC.

In DNA form, the CDR3 reads TGTGCCAGCAGAGACGGGTTTATCGGCTACGAGCAGTACTTC. Its translation is CASRDGFIGYEQYF. The rearrangement links TRBV28 to TRBJ2-7; D uncertain. The CDR3 sequence is 14 residues long. V was clipped by 6 bases and J by 3 bases, with 15 bases between them. Germline V gene lookup returns CDR1 MDHEN and CDR2 SYDVKM.

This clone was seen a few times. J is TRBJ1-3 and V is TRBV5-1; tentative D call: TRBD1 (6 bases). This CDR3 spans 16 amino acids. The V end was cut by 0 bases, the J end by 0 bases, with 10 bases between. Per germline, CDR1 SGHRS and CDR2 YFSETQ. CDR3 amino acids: CASSLGGADSGNTIYF. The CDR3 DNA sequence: TGCGCCAGCAGCTTGGGGGGGGCCGACTCTGGAAACACCATATATTTT.

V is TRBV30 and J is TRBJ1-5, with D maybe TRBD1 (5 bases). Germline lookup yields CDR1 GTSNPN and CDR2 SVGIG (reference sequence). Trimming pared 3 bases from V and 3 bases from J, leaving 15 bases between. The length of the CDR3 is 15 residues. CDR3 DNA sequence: TGTGCCTGGAGGGAGGAGGGGTTGATCAATCAGCCCCAGCATTTT. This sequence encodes CAWREEGLINQPQHF.

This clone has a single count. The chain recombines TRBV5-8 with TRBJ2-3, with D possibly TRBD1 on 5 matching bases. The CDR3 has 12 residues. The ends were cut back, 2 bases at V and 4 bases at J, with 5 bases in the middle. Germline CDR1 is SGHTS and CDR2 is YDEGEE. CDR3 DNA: TGTGCCAGCAGCTTAGGGGCAGATACGCAGTATTTT. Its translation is CASSLGADTQYF.

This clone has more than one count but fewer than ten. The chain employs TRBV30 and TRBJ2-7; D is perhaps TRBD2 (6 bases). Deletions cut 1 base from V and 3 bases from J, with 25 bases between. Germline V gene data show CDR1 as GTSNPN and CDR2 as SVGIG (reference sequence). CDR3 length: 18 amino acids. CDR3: CAWSGVRDSLGTDYEQYF. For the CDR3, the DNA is TGTGCCTGGAGTGGGGTCAGGGACTCGCTAGGAACTGACTACGAGCAGTACTTC.

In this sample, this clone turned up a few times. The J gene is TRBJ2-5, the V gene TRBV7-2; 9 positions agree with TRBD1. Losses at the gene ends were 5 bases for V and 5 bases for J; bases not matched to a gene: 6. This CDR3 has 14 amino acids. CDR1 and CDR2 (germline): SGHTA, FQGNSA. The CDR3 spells CASSRTGVRETQYF. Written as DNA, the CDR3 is TGTGCCAGCAGCCGGACAGGGGTCAGGGAGACCCAGTACTTC.

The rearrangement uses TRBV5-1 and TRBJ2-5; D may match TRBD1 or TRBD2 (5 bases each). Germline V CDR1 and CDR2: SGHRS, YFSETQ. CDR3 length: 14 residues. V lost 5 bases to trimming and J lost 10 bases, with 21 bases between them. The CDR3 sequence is CASSLARGALDQYF. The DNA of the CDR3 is TGCGCCAGCAGTCTAGCTCGAGGGGCCTTAGACCAGTACTTC.

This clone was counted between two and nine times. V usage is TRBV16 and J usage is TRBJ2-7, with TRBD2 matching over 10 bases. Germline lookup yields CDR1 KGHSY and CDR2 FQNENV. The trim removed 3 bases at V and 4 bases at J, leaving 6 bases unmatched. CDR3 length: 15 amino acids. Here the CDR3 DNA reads TGTGCCAGCAGCCACGGCGGGACTAGCGAATACGAGCAGTACTTC. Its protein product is CASSHGGTSEYEQYF.

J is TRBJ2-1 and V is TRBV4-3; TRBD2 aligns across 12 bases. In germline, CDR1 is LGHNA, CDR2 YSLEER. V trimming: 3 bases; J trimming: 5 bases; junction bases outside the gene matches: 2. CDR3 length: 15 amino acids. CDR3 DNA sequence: TGCGCCAGCAGCCACCTAGCGGGAGGGAACAATGAGCAGTTCTTC. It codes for CASSHLAGGNNEQFF.

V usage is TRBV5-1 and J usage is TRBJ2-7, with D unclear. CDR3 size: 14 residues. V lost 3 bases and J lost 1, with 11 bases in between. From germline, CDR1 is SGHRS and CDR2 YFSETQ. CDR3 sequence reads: CASSWTTDSYEQYF. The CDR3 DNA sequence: TGCGCCAGCAGCTGGACGACTGATTCCTACGAGCAGTACTTC.

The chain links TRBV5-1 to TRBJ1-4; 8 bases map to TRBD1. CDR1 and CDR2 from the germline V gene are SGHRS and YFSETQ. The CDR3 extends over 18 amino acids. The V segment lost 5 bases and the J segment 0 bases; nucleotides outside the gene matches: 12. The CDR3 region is CASRPSTGATSTNEKLFF. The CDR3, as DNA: TGCGCCAGCAGGCCGTCGACAGGGGCTACTTCAACTAATGAAAAACTGTTTTTT.

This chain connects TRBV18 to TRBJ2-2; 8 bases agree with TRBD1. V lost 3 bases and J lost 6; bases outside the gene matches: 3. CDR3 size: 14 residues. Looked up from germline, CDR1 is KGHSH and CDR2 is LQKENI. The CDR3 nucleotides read TGTGCCAGCTCACCGGCACAGGGGGCCGGGGAGCTGTTTTTT. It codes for CASSPAQGAGELFF.

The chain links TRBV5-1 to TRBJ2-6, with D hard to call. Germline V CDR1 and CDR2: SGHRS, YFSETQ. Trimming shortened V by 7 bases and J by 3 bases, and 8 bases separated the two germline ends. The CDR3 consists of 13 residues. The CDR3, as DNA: TGCGCCAGCCTTCTTGATGGGGCCAACGTCCTGACTTTC. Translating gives CASLLDGANVLTF.

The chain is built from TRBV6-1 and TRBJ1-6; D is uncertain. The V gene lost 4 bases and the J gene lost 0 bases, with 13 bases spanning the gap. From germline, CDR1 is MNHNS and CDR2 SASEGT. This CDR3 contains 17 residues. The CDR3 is CASSGTGSNSYNSPLHF. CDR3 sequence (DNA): TGTGCCAGCAGTGGTACGGGGAGCAACTCCTATAATTCACCCCTCCACTTT.

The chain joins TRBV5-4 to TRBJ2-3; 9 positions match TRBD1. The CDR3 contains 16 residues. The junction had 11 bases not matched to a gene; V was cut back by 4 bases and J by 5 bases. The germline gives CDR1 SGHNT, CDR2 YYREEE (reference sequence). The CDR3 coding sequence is TGTGCCAGCAGCCCTCCGGGACAGGGAGTCGGAGATACGCAGTATTTT. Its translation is CASSPPGQGVGDTQYF.

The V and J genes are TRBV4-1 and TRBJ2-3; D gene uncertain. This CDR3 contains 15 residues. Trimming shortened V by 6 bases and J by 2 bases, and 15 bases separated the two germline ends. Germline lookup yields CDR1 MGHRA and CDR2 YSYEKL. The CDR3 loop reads CASSQVGSLTDTQYF. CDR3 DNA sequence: TGCGCCAGCAGTCAGGTGGGTTCCCTCACAGATACGCAGTATTTT.